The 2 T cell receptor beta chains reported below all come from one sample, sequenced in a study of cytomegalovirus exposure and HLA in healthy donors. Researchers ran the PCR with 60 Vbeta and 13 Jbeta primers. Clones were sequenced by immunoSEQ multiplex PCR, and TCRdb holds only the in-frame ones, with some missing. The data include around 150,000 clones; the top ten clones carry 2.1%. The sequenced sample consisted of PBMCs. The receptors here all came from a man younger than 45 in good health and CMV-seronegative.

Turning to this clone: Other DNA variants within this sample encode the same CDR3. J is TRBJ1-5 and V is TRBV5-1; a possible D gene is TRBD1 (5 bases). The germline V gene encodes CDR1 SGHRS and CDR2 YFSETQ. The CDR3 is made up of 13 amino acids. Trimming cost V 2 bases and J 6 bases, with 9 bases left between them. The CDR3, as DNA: TGCGCCAGCAGCTTTACGGGGGGTCAGCCCCAGCATTTT. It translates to CASSFTGGQPQHF.

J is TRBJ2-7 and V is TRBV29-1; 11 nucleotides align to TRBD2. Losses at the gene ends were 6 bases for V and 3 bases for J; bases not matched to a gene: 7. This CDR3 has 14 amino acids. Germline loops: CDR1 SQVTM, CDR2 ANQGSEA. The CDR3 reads CSVLLAGGLYEQYF. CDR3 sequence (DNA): TGCAGCGTGCTTCTAGCGGGAGGCCTCTACGAGCAGTACTTC.